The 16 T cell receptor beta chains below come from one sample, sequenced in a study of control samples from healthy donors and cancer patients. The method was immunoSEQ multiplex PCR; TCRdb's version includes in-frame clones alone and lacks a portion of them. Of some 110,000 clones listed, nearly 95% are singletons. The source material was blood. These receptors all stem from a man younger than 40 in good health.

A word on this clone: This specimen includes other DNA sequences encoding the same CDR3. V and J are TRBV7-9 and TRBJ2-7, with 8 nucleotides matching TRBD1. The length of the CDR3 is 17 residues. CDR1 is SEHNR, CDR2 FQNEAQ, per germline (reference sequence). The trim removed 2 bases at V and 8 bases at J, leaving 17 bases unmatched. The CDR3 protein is CASSLNQGAAGRHQQYF. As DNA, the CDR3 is TGTGCCAGCAGCTTAAATCAGGGGGCGGCGGGGCGCCACCAGCAGTACTTC.

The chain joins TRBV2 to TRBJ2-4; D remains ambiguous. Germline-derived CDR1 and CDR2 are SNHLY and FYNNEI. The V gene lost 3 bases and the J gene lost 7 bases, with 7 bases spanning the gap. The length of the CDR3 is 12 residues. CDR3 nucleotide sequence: TGTGCCAGCAGTGAGGAGCTGAACATTCAGTACTTC. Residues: CASSEELNIQYF.

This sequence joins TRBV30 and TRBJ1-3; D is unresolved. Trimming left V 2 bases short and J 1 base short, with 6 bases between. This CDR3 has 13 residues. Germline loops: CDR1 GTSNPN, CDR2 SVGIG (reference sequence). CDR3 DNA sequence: TGTGCCTGGAGTCCAGCATCTGGAAACACCATATATTTT. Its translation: CAWSPASGNTIYF.

DNA for the CDR3: TGTGCCATCAGTGCCAGGGGGAGCGGGGGCTACAATGAGCAGTTCTTC. Translating it yields CAISARGSGGYNEQFF. The chain recombines TRBV10-3 with TRBJ2-1; maybe TRBD2 (8 bases). The CDR3 sequence is 16 residues long. Germline CDR1 ENHRY, CDR2 SYGVKD. Trimming took off 4 bases at V and 3 bases at J, with 16 bases between the two ends.

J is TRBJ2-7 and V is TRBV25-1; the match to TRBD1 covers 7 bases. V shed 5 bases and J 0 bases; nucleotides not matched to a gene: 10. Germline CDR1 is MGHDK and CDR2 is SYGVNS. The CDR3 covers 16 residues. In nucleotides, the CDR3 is TGTGCCAGCAGTAATCTGGGACAGTCAATCTCCTACGAGCAGTACTTC. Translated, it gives CASSNLGQSISYEQYF.

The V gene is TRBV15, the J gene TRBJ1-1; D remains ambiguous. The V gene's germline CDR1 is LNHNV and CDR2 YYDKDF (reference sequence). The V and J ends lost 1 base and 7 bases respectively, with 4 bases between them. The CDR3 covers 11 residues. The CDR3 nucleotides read TGTGCCACCAGCAGAGTCGGTGAAGCTTTCTTT. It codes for CATSRVGEAFF.

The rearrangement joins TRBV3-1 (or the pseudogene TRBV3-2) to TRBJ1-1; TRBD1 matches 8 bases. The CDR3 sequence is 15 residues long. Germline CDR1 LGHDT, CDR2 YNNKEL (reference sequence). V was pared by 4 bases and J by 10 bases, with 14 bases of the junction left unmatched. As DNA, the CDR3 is TGTGCCAGCAGCCGAAGGGGGTCGGACAGGGAAGGAGCTTTCTTT. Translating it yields CASSRRGSDREGAFF.

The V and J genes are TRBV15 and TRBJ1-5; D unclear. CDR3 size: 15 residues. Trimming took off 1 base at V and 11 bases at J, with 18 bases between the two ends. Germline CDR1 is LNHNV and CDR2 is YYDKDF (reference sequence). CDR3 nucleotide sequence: TGTGCCACCAGCAGAGGAGGGTGGGAAGTTGAGGCCCAGCATTTT. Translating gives CATSRGGWEVEAQHF. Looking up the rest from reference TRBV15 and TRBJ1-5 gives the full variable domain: DAMVIQNPRYQVTQFGKPVTLSCSQTLNHNVMYWYQQKSSQAPKLLFHYYDKDFNNEADTPDNFQSRRPNTSFCFLDIRSPGLGDTAMYLCATSRGGWEVEAQHFGDGTRLSIL.

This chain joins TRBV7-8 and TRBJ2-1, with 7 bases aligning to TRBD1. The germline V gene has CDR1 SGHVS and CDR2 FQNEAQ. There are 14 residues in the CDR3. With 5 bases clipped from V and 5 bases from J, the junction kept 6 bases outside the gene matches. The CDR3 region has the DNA TGTGCCAGCAGCCTAGGGGACAGCCACAATGAGCAGTTCTTC. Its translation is CASSLGDSHNEQFF.

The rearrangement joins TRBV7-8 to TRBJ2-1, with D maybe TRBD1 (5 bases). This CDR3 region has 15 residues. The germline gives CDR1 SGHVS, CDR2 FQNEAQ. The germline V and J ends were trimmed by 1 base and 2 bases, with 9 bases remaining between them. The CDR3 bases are TGTGCCAGCAGCTTAGTTAGGGGCACCTACAATGAGCAGTTCTTC. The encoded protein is CASSLVRGTYNEQFF.

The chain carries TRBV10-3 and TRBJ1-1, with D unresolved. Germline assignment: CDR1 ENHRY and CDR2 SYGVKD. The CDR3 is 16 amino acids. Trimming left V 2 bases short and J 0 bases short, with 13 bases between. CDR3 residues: CAISERRRMMNTEAFF. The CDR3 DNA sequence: TGTGCCATCAGTGAGAGGAGGAGGATGATGAACACTGAAGCTTTCTTT.

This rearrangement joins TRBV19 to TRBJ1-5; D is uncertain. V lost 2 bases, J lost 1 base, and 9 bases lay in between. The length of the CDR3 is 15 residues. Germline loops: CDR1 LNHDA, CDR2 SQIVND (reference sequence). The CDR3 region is CASSINPGSNQPQHF. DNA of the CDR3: TGTGCCAGTAGTATAAACCCGGGGAGCAATCAGCCCCAGCATTTT.

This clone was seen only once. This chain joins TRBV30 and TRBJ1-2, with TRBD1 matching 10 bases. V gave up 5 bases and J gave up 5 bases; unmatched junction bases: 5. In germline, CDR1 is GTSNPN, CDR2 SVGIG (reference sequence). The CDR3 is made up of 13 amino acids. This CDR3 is CAWGTGVRYGYTF. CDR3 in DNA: TGTGCCTGGGGGACAGGGGTTAGATATGGCTACACCTTC.

This CDR3 is CASSSQGGNTIYF. As DNA, the CDR3 is TGTGCCAGCAGCTCCCAGGGGGGAAACACCATATATTTT. The V gene is TRBV28, the J gene TRBJ1-3, with D maybe TRBD1 (6 bases). The V end lost 6 bases, the J end lost 4 bases, and 10 bases lay between the germline ends. CDR3 length: 13 residues. Per the germline V gene, CDR1 is MDHEN and CDR2 is SYDVKM.

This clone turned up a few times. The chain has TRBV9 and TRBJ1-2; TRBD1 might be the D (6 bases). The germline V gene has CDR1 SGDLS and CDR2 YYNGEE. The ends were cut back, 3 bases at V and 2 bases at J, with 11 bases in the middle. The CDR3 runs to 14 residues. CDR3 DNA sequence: TGTGCCAGCAGCGGTGCCGGACAGAACTATGGCTACACCTTC. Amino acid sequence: CASSGAGQNYGYTF.

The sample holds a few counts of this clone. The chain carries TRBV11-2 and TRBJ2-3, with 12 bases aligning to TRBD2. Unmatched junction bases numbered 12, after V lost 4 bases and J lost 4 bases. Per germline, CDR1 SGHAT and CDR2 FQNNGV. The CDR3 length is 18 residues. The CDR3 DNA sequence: TGTGCCAGCAGCTCATTCCTAGCGGGGGGGCCGGTCGCAGATACGCAGTATTTT. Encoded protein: CASSSFLAGGPVADTQYF.